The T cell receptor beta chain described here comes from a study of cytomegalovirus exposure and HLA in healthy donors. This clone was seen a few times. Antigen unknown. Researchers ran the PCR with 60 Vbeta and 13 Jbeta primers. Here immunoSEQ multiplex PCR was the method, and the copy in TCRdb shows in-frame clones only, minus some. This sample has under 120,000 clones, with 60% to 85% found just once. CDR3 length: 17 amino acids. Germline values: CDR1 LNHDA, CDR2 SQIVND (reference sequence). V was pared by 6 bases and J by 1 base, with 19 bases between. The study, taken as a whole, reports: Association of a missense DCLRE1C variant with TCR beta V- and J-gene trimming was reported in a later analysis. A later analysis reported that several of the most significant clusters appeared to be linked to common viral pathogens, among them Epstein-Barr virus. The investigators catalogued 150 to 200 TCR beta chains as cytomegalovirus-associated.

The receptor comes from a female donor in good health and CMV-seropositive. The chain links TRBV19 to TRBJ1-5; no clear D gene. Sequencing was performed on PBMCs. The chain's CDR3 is CASRGRGAVRSNQPQHF. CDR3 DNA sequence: TGTGCCAGTAGGGGGAGAGGTGCGGTGAGAAGCAATCAGCCCCAGCATTTT.